This T cell receptor (beta chain) is from a study of human T cells and chemical hapten exposure. Study in general: Small differences in pooled library volume mainly drove the variation in TCR yields per sample.

The V end was cut by 4 bases, the J end by 3 bases, with 7 bases between. Germline-derived CDR1 and CDR2 are LNHDA and SQIVND (reference sequence). The CDR3 extends over 13 amino acids. In the original analysis: Per-sample TCR counts ranged from roughly 20,000 to 700,000, median roughly 87,000. TCRdb called the RACE reads again in MiXCR, with one record for every CDR3 protein. What appears here as the V and J calls and clone size reflects TCRdb's work, not the paper's. This sample yields around 180,000 distinct CDR3 sequences, of which around 30% are seen a single time; about 2.8% belongs to the top ten. Time point indicated: pre-sensitization, week 0. Treatment denoted: therapeutic diphenylcyclopropenone sensitization with weekly scalp DPC. The starting material, unfractionated whole blood, was used for total RNA extraction.

V and J are TRBV19 and TRBJ1-5; D is uncertain. The clonotype was recovered from a woman aged 30 to 39 with alopecia areata. Some clones in this sample may be carry-over from other donors' samples. Material: whole blood, obtained in connection with sensitization to the hapten diphenylcyclopropenone (DPC). CDR3 residues: CASSTDHNQPQHF. In DNA form, the CDR3 reads TGTGCCAGTAGTACGGATCACAATCAGCCCCAGCATTTT. Complete variable domain (other parts from reference TRBV19 and TRBJ1-5): DGGITQSPKYLFRKEGQNVTLSCEQNLNHDAMYWYRQDPGQGLRLIYYSQIVNDFQKGDIAEGYSVSREKKESFPLTVTSAQKNPTAFYLCASSTDHNQPQHFGDGTRLSIL.